The 6 T cell receptor beta chains reported below all come from one sample, sequenced in a study of early T cells in non-severe SARS-CoV-2 infection. In TCRdb, the 5' RACE reads were re-called with MiXCR into one record per CDR3 protein. Of around 61,000 distinct CDR3 sequences listed, approximately 15% are singletons. The sequencing used whole blood, collected at baseline. Every receptor here comes from an adult who was a healthcare worker with PCR-confirmed SARS-CoV-2 infection or an uninfected control (not recorded which).

This clonotype appeared a few times. The V call is TRBV18, the J call TRBJ2-1; D is perhaps TRBD2 (5 bases). CDR3 length: 12 amino acids. Germline values: CDR1 KGHSH, CDR2 LQKENI. Between the trimmed V and J ends, which lost 4 bases and 5 bases, there was a span of 6 bases. Here the CDR3 DNA reads TGTGCCAGCTCACTCGGGGACAATGAGCAGTTCTTC. Translation gives CASSLGDNEQFF.

The rearrangement joins TRBV15 to TRBJ2-1; TRBD2 is a possible D gene (6 bases). In germline, CDR1 is LNHNV, CDR2 YYDKDF (reference sequence). The CDR3 is 15 residues long. V was pared by 2 bases and J by 2 bases, with 10 bases between. In DNA form, the CDR3 reads TGTGCCACCAGCAGAAGCCGCGGGACCTACAATGAGCAGTTCTTC. This encodes CATSRSRGTYNEQFF.

This clonotype was counted between two and nine times. V gene TRBV28 combines with J gene TRBJ1-1; 7 positions match TRBD1. CDR1 is MDHEN, CDR2 SYDVKM, per germline. The CDR3 has 15 residues. J was trimmed by 0 bases and V by 6 bases; bases with no gene match: 7. CDR3 nucleotides: TGTGCCAGCAGCTACAGGGGAGGGATGAACACTGAAGCTTTCTTT. This sequence encodes CASSYRGGMNTEAFF.

This clonotype was observed many times. The chain is built from TRBV20-1 and TRBJ1-5, with D unclear. Trimming shortened V by 1 base and J by 3 bases, and 13 bases separated the two germline ends. Per germline, CDR1 DFQATT and CDR2 SNEGSKA (reference sequence). The CDR3 is 15 amino acids. The chain's CDR3 is CSARVGPAPNQPQHF. The CDR3 nucleotides read TGCAGTGCTAGAGTGGGCCCAGCCCCCAATCAGCCCCAGCATTTT.

There are a few counts of this clonotype. The chain joins TRBV5-1 to TRBJ1-5, with D unclear. CDR1 and CDR2 (germline): SGHRS, YFSETQ. This CDR3 has 15 amino acids. V was trimmed by 0 bases and J by 1 base, leaving 8 bases between them. CDR3 nucleotide sequence: TGCGCCAGCAGCTTGGCCGGCGGAAGCAATCAGCCCCAGCATTTT. Translated: CASSLAGGSNQPQHF.

On this clonotype: An end of the junction differs from the germline gene, which may be a read error. This chain uses TRBV7-7 with TRBJ2-2; D gene uncertain. The CDR3 length is 13 residues. Germline CDR1 SSHAT, CDR2 FNYEAQ (reference sequence). The CDR3 DNA sequence: TGTGCTAGCAGCTTAAGTTGGGCCGGGGAGCTGTTTTTT. Protein product: CASSLSWAGELFF.